This note documents a single TCR beta chain sequence. Per the original data handling: By means of reference gene primer amplification, nucleated cell counts were estimated. The repertoire was sequenced with immunoSEQ multiplex PCR; TCRdb's copy has only in-frame clones and lacks some. The V and J calls and clone size come from that table; D and trimming were worked out from the DNA. The repertoire holds about 480,000 clones, with 89% as singletons. The data are from a study of blood T cell repertoires in COVID-19. Study summary: Some COVID-19 samples were acute and others convalescent; all came from the United States, Italy and Spain. PBMCs, B-cell-depleted T cells, or T cells provided the cDNA or gDNA that made up the material.

Seattle patients were enrolled while actively infected and followed longitudinally. This CDR3 spans 14 amino acids. Germline CDR1 and CDR2: SEHNR and FQNEAQ (reference sequence). V lost 5 bases to trimming and J lost 5 bases, with 12 bases between them. This receptor was taken from a man aged 18 to 35 with COVID-19, enrolled during active disease. The chain uses TRBV7-9 and TRBJ1-4; D is ambiguous. Specimen: peripheral blood. This CDR3 is CASSTPPGNEKLFF. The DNA of the CDR3 is TGTGCCAGCAGCACCCCCCCGGGGAATGAAAAACTGTTTTTT.